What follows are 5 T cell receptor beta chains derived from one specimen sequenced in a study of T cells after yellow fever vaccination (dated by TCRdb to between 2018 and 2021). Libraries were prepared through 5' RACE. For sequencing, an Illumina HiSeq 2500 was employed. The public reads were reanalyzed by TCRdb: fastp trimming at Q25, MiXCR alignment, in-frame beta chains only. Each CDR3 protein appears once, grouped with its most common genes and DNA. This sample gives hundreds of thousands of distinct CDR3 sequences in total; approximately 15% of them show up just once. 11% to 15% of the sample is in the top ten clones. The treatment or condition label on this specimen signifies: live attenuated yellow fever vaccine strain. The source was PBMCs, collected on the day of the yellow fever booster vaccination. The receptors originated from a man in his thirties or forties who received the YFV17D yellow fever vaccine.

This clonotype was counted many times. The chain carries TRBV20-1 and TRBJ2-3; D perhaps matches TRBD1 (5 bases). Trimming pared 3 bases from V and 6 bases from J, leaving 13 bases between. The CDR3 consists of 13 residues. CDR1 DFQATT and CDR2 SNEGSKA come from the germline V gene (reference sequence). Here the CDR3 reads CSASSEQADTQYF. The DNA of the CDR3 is TGCAGTGCTAGCTCAGAACAGGCCGATACGCAGTATTTT.

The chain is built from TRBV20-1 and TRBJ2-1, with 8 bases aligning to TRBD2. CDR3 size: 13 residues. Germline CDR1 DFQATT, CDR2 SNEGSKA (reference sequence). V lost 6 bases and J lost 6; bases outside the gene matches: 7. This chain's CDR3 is CSAVLAVANEQFF. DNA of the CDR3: TGCAGTGCGGTACTAGCGGTAGCCAATGAGCAGTTCTTC.

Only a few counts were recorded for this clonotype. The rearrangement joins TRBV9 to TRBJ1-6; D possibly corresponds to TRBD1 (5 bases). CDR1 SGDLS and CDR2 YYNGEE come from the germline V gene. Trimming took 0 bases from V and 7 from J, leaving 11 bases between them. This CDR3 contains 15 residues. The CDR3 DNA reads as TGTGCCAGCAGCGTAGGGGACGGAGTAAATTCACCCCTCCACTTT. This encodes CASSVGDGVNSPLHF. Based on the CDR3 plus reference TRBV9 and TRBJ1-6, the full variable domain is DSGVTQTPKHLITATGQRVTLRCSPRSGDLSVYWYQQSLDQGLQFLIQYYNGEERAKGNILERFSAQQFPDLHSELNLSSLELGDSALYFCASSVGDGVNSPLHFGNGTRLTVT.

CDR3 DNA: TGTGCCAGCAGCTGGACTAGCGGGGACTCCTACAATGAGCAGTTCTTC. This codes for CASSWTSGDSYNEQFF. The chain has TRBV7-6 and TRBJ2-1, with TRBD2 matching over 12 bases. The CDR3 totals 16 residues. The germline V gene encodes CDR1 SGHVS and CDR2 FNYEAQ. Trimming at V came to 4 bases and at J to 0 bases, leaving 1 base not matched to a gene.

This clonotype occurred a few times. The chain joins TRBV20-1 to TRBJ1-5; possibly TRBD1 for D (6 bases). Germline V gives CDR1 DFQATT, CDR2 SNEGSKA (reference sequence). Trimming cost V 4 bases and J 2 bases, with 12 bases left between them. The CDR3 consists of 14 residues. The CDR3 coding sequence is TGCAGTGCTACCAGGGGAATGGGCAATCAGCCCCAGCATTTT. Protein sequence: CSATRGMGNQPQHF.